The 28 T cell receptor beta chains below come from one sample, sequenced in a study of shared clonotypes between healthy human individuals. This table comes from immunoSEQ multiplex PCR, and its TCRdb copy is limited to in-frame clones, with some not included. The data contain about 2.1 million clones, 93% of them seen just once; the ten biggest clones take up approximately 1.7%. It was CD45RO-negative cells, positively selected for CCR7, that made up naive CD8 cells, with terminally differentiated effector memory CD45RA+ cells excluded. Specimen: naive CD8+ T cells from PBMCs. These receptors were taken from a man between 18 and 35 years old in good health. Some clones in this sample may be carry-over from other donors' samples.

The CDR3 spells CSVEGVRLEPNTEAFF. CDR3 bases: TGCAGCGTTGAAGGGGTGCGCCTAGAGCCTAACACTGAAGCTTTCTTT. V is TRBV29-1 and J is TRBJ1-1; D uncertain. The CDR3 has 16 residues. Germline CDR1 SQVTM, CDR2 ANQGSEA. The germline V and J ends were trimmed by 1 base and 2 bases, with 17 bases remaining between them.

V usage is TRBV13 and J usage is TRBJ2-3; 7 bases map to TRBD2. Germline loops: CDR1 PRHDT, CDR2 FYEKMQ (reference sequence). This CDR3 has 19 amino acids. The V gene end was trimmed by 3 bases and the J gene end by 4 bases; junction bases not matched to a gene: 19. DNA for the CDR3: TGTGCCAGCAGCTTTGGGGCGGGAGCTCAAGTCTCCCCGTCAGATACGCAGTATTTT. Its translation: CASSFGAGAQVSPSDTQYF.

This sequence joins TRBV29-1 and TRBJ2-1; D remains ambiguous. The CDR3 is 14 amino acids. The V end lost 3 bases, the J end lost 4 bases, and 13 bases lay between the germline ends. The germline V gene has CDR1 SQVTM and CDR2 ANQGSEA. The CDR3 loop is CSVDGVWVYNEQFF. The CDR3 DNA is TGCAGCGTTGATGGGGTTTGGGTATACAATGAGCAGTTCTTC.

The chain recombines TRBV11-2 with TRBJ2-2, with D hard to call. This CDR3 is built from 14 residues. Trimming removed 5 bases at V and 1 base at J, with 8 bases between. Germline V gives CDR1 SGHAT, CDR2 FQNNGV. In DNA, the CDR3 is TGTGCCAGCAGCCATAGTCGGAACACCGGGGAGCTGTTTTTT. Protein product: CASSHSRNTGELFF.

CDR3 DNA: TGTGCCAGCAGGGGTATCGCGGGCGGGACAGGAAACACCATATATTTT. Translated, it gives CASRGIAGGTGNTIYF. The J gene is TRBJ1-3, the V gene TRBV11-2, with a possible D match to TRBD1 (6 bases). The germline V gene has CDR1 SGHAT and CDR2 FQNNGV. V lost 6 bases and J 4 bases, leaving 19 bases between the germline ends. This CDR3 is 16 amino acids long.

About this clone itself: This same CDR3 is encoded by further DNA sequences in the sample. V is TRBV6-5 and J is TRBJ2-1; D might be TRBD1 (6 bases). Deletions cut 2 bases from V and 1 base from J, with 9 bases between. Germline V CDR1 and CDR2: MNHEY, SVGAGI. The CDR3 runs 15 residues. CDR3 sequence (DNA): TGTGCCAGCAGTTACGGCACAGGGTCCTACAATGAGCAGTTCTTC. Encoded protein: CASSYGTGSYNEQFF.

The V and J genes are TRBV10-1 and TRBJ2-1, with TRBD2 as a possible D gene (7 bases). Germline-derived CDR1 and CDR2 are WNHNN and SYGVQD (reference sequence). V lost 3 bases and J lost 7, with 10 bases in between. The CDR3 is made up of 13 amino acids. The CDR3 region has the DNA TGCGCCAGCAGTGACAGGGGAGGGAATGAGCAGTTCTTC. Protein: CASSDRGGNEQFF.

The chain links TRBV7-9 to TRBJ2-5; D is unclear. The V gene's germline CDR1 is SEHNR and CDR2 FQNEAQ (reference sequence). The CDR3 length is 14 residues. Trimming pared 2 bases from V and 5 bases from J, leaving 12 bases between. CDR3 sequence: CASSLPVGWETQYF. CDR3 sequence (DNA): TGTGCCAGCAGCTTACCGGTGGGGTGGGAGACCCAGTACTTC.

This clone showed up just once. The chain links TRBV7-9 to TRBJ2-1; the D is unclear. The CDR3 spans 15 residues. The V gene's germline CDR1 is SEHNR and CDR2 FQNEAQ (reference sequence). Trimming removed 3 bases at V and 7 bases at J, with 16 bases between. CDR3 sequence reads: CASSFLLGAENEQFF. CDR3 in DNA: TGTGCCAGCAGCTTTCTTCTTGGAGCTGAAAATGAGCAGTTCTTC.

Details on this clone: Other DNA sequences in the same sample also yield this CDR3. The chain links TRBV27 to TRBJ2-7; 7 nucleotides align to TRBD1. V shed 5 bases, J shed 0 bases, and the junction held 4 bases outside the gene matches. CDR3 length: 14 amino acids. CDR1 is MNHEY and CDR2 is SMNVEV in the germline V gene (reference sequence). Written as DNA, the CDR3 is TGTGCCAGCAGTCTCTGGACAGGCTCCTACGAGCAGTACTTC. Translated: CASSLWTGSYEQYF.

The V call is TRBV6-1, the J call TRBJ1-4, with TRBD1 as a possible D gene (5 bases). Germline V gene sequence: CDR1 MNHNS, CDR2 SASEGT. This CDR3 region has 15 residues. V shed 7 bases and J shed 5 bases, with 17 bases lying between them. CDR3 sequence: CASNGGSRGNEKLFF. CDR3 DNA sequence: TGTGCCAGCAATGGAGGGAGTAGGGGAAATGAAAAACTGTTTTTT.

This chain links TRBV7-6 with TRBJ2-1; no definite D call. Trimming stripped 5 bases from V and 6 bases from J, with 8 bases between. The CDR3 contains 12 residues. Per the germline V gene, CDR1 is SGHVS and CDR2 is FNYEAQ. CDR3 loop: CASSEGINEQFF. In nucleotides, the CDR3 is TGTGCCAGCAGCGAAGGAATCAATGAGCAGTTCTTC. Filled out from reference TRBV7-6 and TRBJ2-1, the complete variable domain reads GAGVSQSPRYKVTKRGQDVALRCDPISGHVSLYWYRQALGQGPEFLTYFNYEAQQDKSGLPNDRFSAERPEGSISTLTIQRTEQRDSAMYRCASSEGINEQFFGPGTRLTVL.

V usage is TRBV19 and J usage is TRBJ2-7, with a tentative D call TRBD1 (6 bases). This CDR3 has 18 amino acids. V was cut by 4 bases and J by 5 bases, with 27 bases left in between. In germline, CDR1 is LNHDA, CDR2 SQIVND (reference sequence). The CDR3 coding sequence is TGTGCCAGTAGTAACGTGGTCTACCCGGGGACACCGGGCGACGAGCAGTACTTC. Translated: CASSNVVYPGTPGDEQYF.

As DNA, the CDR3 is TGCAGCGTCGCTAGACTAGCGGCTAACACCGGGGAGCTGTTTTTT. Amino acid sequence: CSVARLAANTGELFF. The V call is TRBV29-1, the J call TRBJ2-2, with 9 bases that match TRBD2. The CDR3 consists of 15 residues. J gave up 2 bases and V 6 bases, and 7 bases lay outside the gene matches. Germline V gives CDR1 SQVTM, CDR2 ANQGSEA.

The chain is built from TRBV9 and TRBJ1-1, with a possible D match to TRBD1 (5 bases). Germline CDR1 and CDR2: SGDLS and YYNGEE. The length of the CDR3 is 17 residues. Trimming removed 0 bases from V and 0 bases from J, with 15 bases in between. This CDR3 reads CASSVDPGGAVNTEAFF. CDR3 coding DNA: TGTGCCAGCAGCGTAGATCCTGGGGGAGCGGTGAACACTGAAGCTTTCTTT.

This clone was counted once. The gene calls are TRBV28 and TRBJ2-1, with 10 nucleotides matching TRBD1. Germline loops: CDR1 MDHEN, CDR2 SYDVKM. V was pared by 7 bases and J by 7 bases, with 7 bases of the junction left unmatched. There are 14 residues in the CDR3. The CDR3: CASTTPGQGNEQFF. The CDR3 nucleotides are TGTGCCAGCACCACCCCGGGACAGGGGAATGAGCAGTTCTTC.

The gene calls are TRBV9 and TRBJ2-6, with D possibly called TRBD1 or TRBD2 (5 bases each). CDR3 length: 18 amino acids. Trimming cost V 2 bases and J 0 bases, with 15 bases left between them. Germline V lookup: CDR1 SGDLS, CDR2 YYNGEE. The CDR3 nucleotides read TGTGCCAGCAGCGTGCCTCGGGACGGAGACTCTGGGGCCAACGTCCTGACTTTC. The encoded protein is CASSVPRDGDSGANVLTF.

With respect to this clone: The identical CDR3 is also encoded by other nucleotide sequences in the sample. The chain is built from TRBV9 and TRBJ1-1; D gene uncertain. In germline, CDR1 is SGDLS, CDR2 YYNGEE. The CDR3 length is 11 residues. Trimming took off 3 bases at V and 5 bases at J, with 5 bases between the two ends. The CDR3 DNA is TGTGCCAGCAGCGCGGGAACTGAAGCTTTCTTT. This sequence encodes CASSAGTEAFF.

The chain combines TRBV5-4 with TRBJ2-1, with a possible D match to TRBD2 (6 bases). The CDR3 spans 13 residues. The V gene lost 6 bases and the J gene lost 4 bases, with 11 bases spanning the gap. Looked up from germline, CDR1 is SGHNT and CDR2 is YYREEE (reference sequence). The CDR3 DNA reads TGTGCCAGCAACCACGCGGGATACAATGAGCAGTTCTTC. This gives the protein CASNHAGYNEQFF. Variable domain in full (rest from reference TRBV5-4 and TRBJ2-1): ETGVTQSPTHLIKTRGQQVTLRCSSQSGHNTVSWYQQALGQGPQFIFQYYREEENGRGNFPPRFSGLQFPNYSSELNVNALELDDSALYLCASNHAGYNEQFFGPGTRLTVL.

The chain employs TRBV30 and TRBJ2-1; D is possibly TRBD2 (6 bases). Deletions cut 4 bases from V and 10 bases from J, with 11 bases between. Germline V lookup: CDR1 GTSNPN, CDR2 SVGIG (reference sequence). This CDR3 has 11 amino acids. The CDR3 DNA reads as TGTGCCTGGACTAGGAGGGAGGAGCAGTTCTTC. The encoded protein is CAWTRREEQFF.

CDR3 in amino acids: CASSIAGAGGPGELFF. In nucleotides, the CDR3 is TGTGCCAGTAGTATAGCGGGAGCGGGAGGGCCCGGGGAGCTGTTTTTT. This sequence joins TRBV19 and TRBJ2-2; 10 nucleotides agree with TRBD2. The CDR3 extends over 16 amino acids. V trimming: 1 base; J trimming: 6 bases; junction bases outside the gene matches: 5. The germline gives CDR1 LNHDA, CDR2 SQIVND (reference sequence).

J is TRBJ2-3 and V is TRBV9; D gene uncertain. The CDR3 has 15 amino acids. Trimming took off 0 bases at V and 1 base at J, with 9 bases between the two ends. Germline CDR1 reads SGDLS; CDR2 reads YYNGEE. CDR3 region: CASSVASHGTDTQYF. The CDR3 DNA sequence: TGTGCCAGCAGCGTAGCTTCACACGGCACAGATACGCAGTATTTT.

On this clone itself: A clone one base away is much larger, so this may be a read error. Other DNA sequences within the sample encode an identical CDR3. V gene TRBV6-4 combines with J gene TRBJ2-1; 12 nucleotides agree with TRBD2. Looked up from germline, CDR1 is MRHNA and CDR2 is SNTAGT. The CDR3 has 15 residues. V lost 6 bases and J lost 3; bases outside the gene matches: 3. In DNA form, the CDR3 reads TGTGCCAGCAGCGAACTAGCGGGAGGCTACAATGAGCAGTTCTTC. Its translation: CASSELAGGYNEQFF.

This chain connects TRBV6-6 to TRBJ1-2; D gene uncertain. This CDR3 is 12 amino acids long. The germline V and J ends were trimmed by 5 bases and 2 bases, with 6 bases remaining between them. Per germline, CDR1 MNHNY and CDR2 SVGAGI (reference sequence). In nucleotides, the CDR3 is TGTGCCAGCAGTGACACAAACTATGGCTACACCTTC. Protein: CASSDTNYGYTF.

The chain combines TRBV11-2 with TRBJ2-7; 7 bases align to TRBD2. This CDR3 region has 12 residues. Germline V gives CDR1 SGHAT, CDR2 FQNNGV. J was trimmed by 5 bases and V by 5 bases; bases with no gene match: 3. The CDR3 DNA is TGTGCCAGCAGCGCCCGGGGGGACGAGCAGTACTTC. It translates to CASSARGDEQYF.

This clone was detected only once. This chain uses TRBV4-2 with TRBJ1-2, with TRBD1 matching 9 bases. With 4 bases clipped from V and 2 bases from J, the junction kept 8 bases outside the gene matches. The CDR3 loop spans 16 amino acids. In germline, CDR1 is LGHNA, CDR2 YNFKEQ. Here the CDR3 reads CASSLRTGAPNYGYTF. CDR3 nucleotides: TGTGCCAGCAGCCTACGGACAGGGGCTCCCAACTATGGCTACACCTTC.

The chain's CDR3 is CASTHSLGTGGQDTQYF. The CDR3 DNA follows: TGTGCCAGCACGCACTCTCTGGGGACAGGGGGCCAAGATACGCAGTATTTT. This chain uses TRBV27 with TRBJ2-3, with TRBD1 identical over 12 bases. V was clipped by 7 bases and J by 5 bases; unmatched bases: 13. Germline V gene sequence: CDR1 MNHEY, CDR2 SMNVEV (reference sequence). The CDR3 extends over 17 amino acids.

V usage is TRBV4-1 and J usage is TRBJ2-1, with D perhaps matching TRBD2 (6 bases). V was shortened by 3 bases and J by 0 bases, with 18 bases between the two germline ends. The germline gives CDR1 MGHRA, CDR2 YSYEKL. This CDR3 spans 18 amino acids. The CDR3 reads CASSQAFLSGSSYNEQFF. For the CDR3, the DNA is TGCGCCAGCAGCCAGGCCTTCCTTAGCGGTAGCTCCTACAATGAGCAGTTCTTC.